The clone carrying this T cell receptor (beta chain) was found many times. This record comes from a study of spatial heterogeneity in lung cancer. TCRdb reanalysed the 5' RACE reads using MiXCR and keeps one entry per CDR3 protein. Here the sample spans 15,000 to 20,000 distinct CDR3 sequences, over 9% being singletons. Germline CDR1 is SQVTM and CDR2 is ANQGSEA. This CDR3 region has 11 residues. Indicated time point: blood at routine non-recurrence follow-up after resection. The receptor's source is a male donor with early-stage non-small cell lung cancer. The sequencing here drew on PBMCs, taken at follow-up. This chain uses TRBV29-1 with TRBJ2-5; 8 bases are a match to TRBD2. This chain's CDR3 is CTAREGETQYF. The CDR3 DNA follows: TGCACCGCCCGGGAGGGAGAGACCCAGTACTTC. The full variable domain, with the rest looked up from reference TRBV29-1 and TRBJ2-5, is SAVISQKPSRDICQRGTSLTIQCQVDSQVTMMFWYRQQPGQSLTLIATANQGSEATYESGFVIDKFPISRPNLTFSTLTVSNMSPEDSSIYLCTAREGETQYFGPGTRLLVL.